Shown below are 21 T cell receptor beta chains from a single sample sequenced in a study of T-cell reconstitution after alpha-beta-depleted transplantation in children. Construction of the TCRbeta library involved unique molecular identifiers. TCRdb reprocessed the PCR reads via MiXCR and lists one record per CDR3 protein. The sample has roughly 90,000 distinct CDR3 sequences, 10% to 15% seen once. The sample consisted of PBMCs from the stem cell graft donor, taken from the stem cell graft. All receptors derive from a human donor who donated a stem cell graft to a child with inherited bone marrow failure.

This clonotype was counted at least ten times. The V gene is TRBV6-5, the J gene TRBJ1-1; 7 nucleotides line up with TRBD1. The CDR3 is made up of 15 amino acids. With 2 bases clipped from V and 3 bases from J, the junction kept 6 bases outside the gene matches. The V gene's germline CDR1 is MNHEY and CDR2 SVGAGI. CDR3 residues: CASSYEAGGYTEAFF. The CDR3, as DNA: TGTGCCAGCAGTTACGAGGCAGGGGGATACACTGAAGCTTTCTTT.

The chain joins TRBV30 to TRBJ2-4; D is perhaps TRBD2 (6 bases). Germline V gives CDR1 GTSNPN, CDR2 SVGIG (reference sequence). The V end was cut by 2 bases, the J end by 11 bases, with 16 bases between. This CDR3 spans 13 amino acids. CDR3 in amino acids: CAWSPLAGLVQYF. CDR3 bases: TGTGCCTGGAGTCCCCTCGCGGGATTGGTTCAGTACTTC.

This clonotype occurred many times. The CDR3 sequence is CSVEIRQYNEQFF. CDR3 DNA sequence: TGCAGCGTTGAAATTCGACAGTACAATGAGCAGTTCTTC. This chain joins TRBV29-1 and TRBJ2-1, with D perhaps TRBD1 (5 bases). V was shortened by 2 bases and J by 4 bases, with 9 bases between the two germline ends. The CDR3 has 13 residues. The germline gives CDR1 SQVTM, CDR2 ANQGSEA.

This clonotype was detected ten times or more. This sequence joins TRBV4-3 and TRBJ1-2, with D unresolved. Germline V gives CDR1 LGHNA, CDR2 YSLEER. The V end lost 5 bases, the J end lost 4 bases, and 5 bases lay between the germline ends. The CDR3 extends over 11 amino acids. The CDR3 is CASSSGYGYTF. The CDR3 DNA is TGCGCCAGCAGCTCGGGCTATGGCTACACCTTC.

This clonotype was recorded many times. The CDR3 nucleotides are TGTGCCAGCACGCGACAGGGGGGGTCCAATGAGCAGTTCTTC. Translated, it gives CASTRQGGSNEQFF. The rearrangement uses TRBV28 and TRBJ2-1, with TRBD1 identical over 9 bases. The CDR3 covers 14 residues. Germline loops: CDR1 MDHEN, CDR2 SYDVKM. V gave up 7 bases and J gave up 6 bases; unmatched junction bases: 7.

This clonotype was seen ten or more times. The rearrangement joins TRBV20-1 to TRBJ2-4; D remains unclear. Germline-derived CDR1 and CDR2 are DFQATT and SNEGSKA (reference sequence). V shed 0 bases and J shed 0 bases, with 9 bases lying between them. The CDR3 loop spans 15 amino acids. CDR3 amino acids: CSARELSLAKNIQYF. The CDR3 region has the DNA TGCAGTGCTAGAGAACTTTCGTTAGCCAAAAACATTCAGTACTTC.

This clonotype has a count of ten or more. The chain links TRBV5-1 to TRBJ2-7; 9 bases align to TRBD1. From germline, CDR1 is SGHRS and CDR2 YFSETQ. V lost 0 bases and J lost 2; bases outside the gene matches: 3. The length of the CDR3 is 15 residues. DNA of the CDR3: TGCGCCAGCAGCTTGGCCGGGACAGGGACCTACGAGCAGTACTTC. It codes for CASSLAGTGTYEQYF.

This clonotype was recorded many times. The J gene is TRBJ2-3, the V gene TRBV20-1, with D possibly matching TRBD2 (6 bases). The CDR3 is made up of 16 amino acids. The V gene's germline CDR1 is DFQATT and CDR2 SNEGSKA (reference sequence). Trimming took off 3 bases at V and 2 bases at J, with 18 bases between the two ends. CDR3 bases: TGCAGTGCTAGTGTAGCGGCGGTACCTCCCACAGATACGCAGTATTTT. Translation gives CSASVAAVPPTDTQYF.

Many counts were recorded for this clonotype. V is TRBV7-2 and J is TRBJ1-2; weak D call: TRBD1 (5 bases). The CDR3 runs 14 residues. The germline V gene has CDR1 SGHTA and CDR2 FQGNSA. The germline V and J ends were trimmed by 3 bases and 5 bases, with 13 bases remaining between them. The CDR3 is CASSLAGLTYGYTF. The DNA for the CDR3 is TGTGCCAGCAGCTTGGCGGGACTAACGTATGGCTACACCTTC.

This clonotype was seen a few times. The genes are TRBV7-9 and TRBJ2-5; D is ambiguous. V was pared by 2 bases and J by 4 bases, with 8 bases between. This CDR3 is built from 13 residues. CDR1 and CDR2 from the germline V gene are SEHNR and FQNEAQ (reference sequence). The CDR3 sequence: CASSLFGGETQYF. The CDR3, as DNA: TGTGCCAGCAGCTTATTTGGCGGAGAGACCCAGTACTTC. The variable domain in full, with the rest retrieved from reference TRBV7-9 and TRBJ2-5, is DTGVSQNPRHKITKRGQNVTFRCDPISEHNRLYWYRQTLGQGPEFLTYFQNEAQLEKSRLLSDRFSAERPKGSFSTLEIQRTEQGDSAMYLCASSLFGGETQYFGPGTRLLVL.

In this sample, this clonotype turned up a few times. The CDR3 sequence is CASSFKDGYNEQFF. Written as DNA, the CDR3 is TGTGCCAGCAGCTTCAAGGACGGCTACAATGAGCAGTTCTTC. The genes are TRBV11-1 and TRBJ2-1; D is unclear. The germline V gene has CDR1 SGHAT and CDR2 FQDESV (reference sequence). Between the trimmed V and J ends, which lost 3 bases and 3 bases, there was a span of 9 bases. CDR3 length: 14 residues.

This CDR3 is CASIRGTAAYEQYF. In nucleotides, the CDR3 is TGTGCCAGCATACGGGGGACTGCTGCCTACGAGCAGTACTTC. The chain carries TRBV7-6 and TRBJ2-7, with D perhaps TRBD2 (6 bases). The germline V gene encodes CDR1 SGHVS and CDR2 FNYEAQ. The CDR3 has 14 amino acids. V was shortened by 7 bases and J by 2 bases, with 15 bases between the two germline ends.

The chain has TRBV5-1 and TRBJ1-1; 7 positions agree with TRBD1. The ends lost 3 bases at V and 7 bases at J; junction bases unmatched: 12. The CDR3 length is 15 residues. Per the germline V gene, CDR1 is SGHRS and CDR2 is YFSETQ. The CDR3 DNA reads TGCGCCAGCAGCTCCCTGACAGGGAGGAATGATGAAGCTTTCTTT. Amino acid sequence: CASSSLTGRNDEAFF.

In this sample, this clonotype turned up many times. The chain employs TRBV10-3 and TRBJ1-5; the D is unclear. V was trimmed by 3 bases and J by 0 bases, leaving 9 bases between them. Germline CDR1 is ENHRY and CDR2 is SYGVKD. This CDR3 has 15 amino acids. This CDR3 is CAISEDQNSNQPQHF. The CDR3 coding sequence is TGTGCCATCAGTGAAGACCAGAATAGCAATCAGCCCCAGCATTTT.

The sample holds many counts of this clonotype. The CDR3 bases are TGTGCCAGCAGCTCTCGTGGCCCGGGGCCCCAGCATTTT. Protein product: CASSSRGPGPQHF. The chain links TRBV5-5 to TRBJ1-5, with D unclear. Germline CDR1 SGHKS, CDR2 YYEKEE (reference sequence). This CDR3 is built from 13 residues. V was trimmed by 3 bases and J by 9 bases, leaving 13 bases between them.

This clonotype showed up many times. This chain links TRBV20-1 with TRBJ2-1, with a weak D call TRBD2 (5 bases). Germline CDR1 and CDR2: DFQATT and SNEGSKA (reference sequence). The CDR3 runs 13 residues. Trimming cost V 6 bases and J 8 bases, with 17 bases left between them. The CDR3 bases are TGCAGTGCCGGGGATTACCGGCAGGATGAGCAGTTCTTC. Amino acids: CSAGDYRQDEQFF.

At least ten counts were recorded for this clonotype. In nucleotides, the CDR3 is TGTGCCAGCAGTTTCCCCACGACCTACGAGCAGTACTTC. It is translated as CASSFPTTYEQYF. The chain has TRBV28 and TRBJ2-7; D ambiguous. There are 13 residues in the CDR3. With 3 bases removed from V and 2 bases from J, the gap between germline ends came to 8 bases. Germline V CDR1 and CDR2: MDHEN, SYDVKM.

This clonotype was observed many times. The J gene is TRBJ2-1, the V gene TRBV10-3; the D gene could be TRBD1 or TRBD2 (8 bases each). Trimming cost V 8 bases and J 3 bases, with 26 bases left between them. In germline, CDR1 is ENHRY, CDR2 SYGVKD. CDR3 length: 18 residues. The CDR3, as DNA: TGTGCCATCTCCCAGCGGGGGACAGGAGAAAGACGCTACAATGAGCAGTTCTTC. Its protein is CAISQRGTGERRYNEQFF.

This clonotype has a count of ten or more. The rearrangement links TRBV2 to TRBJ1-2; D not certain. The germline V and J ends were trimmed by 8 bases and 4 bases, with 8 bases remaining between them. Germline V gene lookup returns CDR1 SNHLY and CDR2 FYNNEI. The CDR3 is made up of 11 amino acids. In nucleotides, the CDR3 is TGTGCCAGCCACGTCTTCTATGGCTACACCTTC. Protein: CASHVFYGYTF.

This clonotype was seen repeatedly, ten times or more. The chain joins TRBV20-1 to TRBJ1-1; possible D gene TRBD1, 5 bases. V lost 6 bases, J lost 1 base, and 12 bases lay in between. The CDR3 extends over 13 amino acids. Germline V CDR1 and CDR2: DFQATT, SNEGSKA (reference sequence). The CDR3 loop is CSAARGPNTEAFF. The CDR3 DNA is TGCAGTGCCGCTCGGGGACCGAACACTGAAGCTTTCTTT.

This clonotype appeared many times. The chain recombines TRBV28 with TRBJ2-4; tentative D call: TRBD1 (6 bases). V was pared by 6 bases and J by 11 bases, with 17 bases between. The CDR3 is made up of 13 amino acids. Germline loops: CDR1 MDHEN, CDR2 SYDVKM. The CDR3 region has the DNA TGTGCCAGCAGCCCGCCGGGACATGCCCTTCAGTACTTC. Residues: CASSPPGHALQYF.